This T cell receptor (beta chain) was recorded in a study of molecular identifiers for immune sequencing clone quantification. Study at large: In replicates, RNA from about 21,000 or 97,000 naive CD8 cells was divided five ways and four parts were sequenced.

This clonotype was observed at least ten times. Its antigen is unknown. TCRdb re-called the PCR reads through MiXCR, storing one row per CDR3 protein. The table shows 85,000 to 100,000 distinct CDR3 sequences, with 20% to 25% occurring only once. CDR3 length: 14 residues. Germline CDR1 is SEHNR and CDR2 is FQNEAQ (reference sequence). The V segment lost 4 bases and the J segment 5 bases; nucleotides outside the gene matches: 8. Between roughly 19,000 and 1,100,000 sorted cells, with 10%, 30% or 50% RNA, yielded naive CD8 libraries. Study-wide findings and caveats: Highly expanded clones may be undercounted when identical TCR molecules share barcodes.

The V and J genes are TRBV7-9 and TRBJ2-7; 7 bases are a match to TRBD1. This TCR was recovered from a human donor in good health. Some libraries in this study had Jurkat cell RNA spiked in. Sequencing was carried out using naive CD8+ T cells from blood, with Jurkat cell RNA spiked in. Subset defined: FACS-sorted CD8+CD4-CCR7+CD45RA+ naive T cells. DNA for the CDR3: TGTGCCAGCAGCTCCCCGACAGGGCGGCACGAGCAGTACTTC. Translated, it gives CASSSPTGRHEQYF. Looking up the rest from reference TRBV7-9 and TRBJ2-7 gives the full variable domain: DTGVSQNPRHKITKRGQNVTFRCDPISEHNRLYWYRQTLGQGPEFLTYFQNEAQLEKSRLLSDRFSAERPKGSFSTLEIQRTEQGDSAMYLCASSSPTGRHEQYFGPGTRLTVT.